The 10 T cell receptor beta chains presented below share a single source sample, sequenced in a study of identical twins. TCRdb redid the calling of the 5' RACE reads with MiXCR, one entry per CDR3 protein. The data show hundreds of thousands of distinct CDR3 sequences, under 10% seen once. The same specimen was also included in a second study, on yellow fever vaccine responses in identical twins.

Sequenced material: memory (CD45RO+) T cells sorted from blood. The receptor source for this set is a woman aged 18 to 35 in good health.

This clonotype was observed at least ten times. V gene TRBV2 combines with J gene TRBJ2-7, with TRBD1 as a possible D gene (6 bases). Trimming cost V 6 bases and J 4 bases, with 10 bases left between them. This CDR3 is built from 12 residues. CDR1 is SNHLY, CDR2 FYNNEI, per germline. The CDR3 is CASRERGYEQYF. CDR3 nucleotides: TGTGCCAGCAGAGAGAGGGGGTACGAGCAGTACTTC.

The table lists this clonotype with many counts. The V gene is TRBV5-1, the J gene TRBJ1-1, with TRBD1 as a possible D gene (5 bases). The CDR3 is 15 residues long. Germline loops: CDR1 SGHRS, CDR2 YFSETQ. The V end was cut by 4 bases, the J end by 4 bases, with 17 bases between. The CDR3 nucleotides read TGCGCCAGCAGCCCGGGGACTTTTCAAGGCACTGAAGCTTTCTTT. It codes for CASSPGTFQGTEAFF.

The chain is built from TRBV7-9 and TRBJ2-5, with D unresolved. Germline V gene sequence: CDR1 SEHNR, CDR2 FQNEAQ (reference sequence). Trimming took 3 bases from V and 0 from J, leaving 11 bases between them. This CDR3 comprises 15 residues. CDR3 DNA sequence: TGTGCCAGCAGCTTTGGGATTGCCTACCAAGAGACCCAGTACTTC. This codes for CASSFGIAYQETQYF.

A few counts support this clonotype. This chain joins TRBV20-1 and TRBJ2-4; D is unclear. The germline V and J ends were trimmed by 1 base and 7 bases, with 14 bases remaining between them. The CDR3 sequence is 14 residues long. The germline V gene encodes CDR1 DFQATT and CDR2 SNEGSKA (reference sequence). This chain's CDR3 is CSARAPSGMNIQYF. The CDR3 DNA follows: TGCAGTGCTAGAGCCCCGTCCGGTATGAACATTCAGTACTTC.

This clonotype was recorded only once. The V and J genes are TRBV20-1 and TRBJ2-7, with a possible D match to TRBD1 (6 bases). Germline V gene sequence: CDR1 DFQATT, CDR2 SNEGSKA (reference sequence). The CDR3 has 15 amino acids. Trimming shortened V by 1 base and J by 2 bases, and 15 bases separated the two germline ends. The CDR3 is CSARVGRGTPYEQYF. For the CDR3, the DNA is TGCAGTGCTAGAGTGGGCAGGGGCACCCCCTACGAGCAGTACTTC.

This clonotype was detected many times. The chain recombines TRBV12-3 or TRBV12-4 with TRBJ1-5; 9 bases are a match to TRBD1. J gave up 6 bases and V 7 bases, and 7 bases lay outside the gene matches. The CDR3 has 14 residues. The CDR3 DNA reads as TGTGCCAGCACCGCCGGACAGGGGATTCAGCCCCAGCATTTT. Translated: CASTAGQGIQPQHF.

The sample holds a few counts of this clonotype. The chain combines TRBV28 with TRBJ2-3; the match to TRBD2 covers 7 bases. V was pared by 7 bases and J by 3 bases, with 4 bases of the junction left unmatched. The CDR3 runs 13 residues. Germline CDR1 MDHEN, CDR2 SYDVKM. The CDR3 bases are TGTGCCAGCATAAACGGGGGGACAGATACGCAGTATTTT. Protein sequence: CASINGGTDTQYF.

In this sample, this clonotype turned up a few times. The chain carries TRBV20-1 and TRBJ1-1, with D possibly TRBD1 on 5 matching bases. This CDR3 contains 13 residues. Trimming took off 5 bases at V and 1 base at J, with 11 bases between the two ends. Germline loops: CDR1 DFQATT, CDR2 SNEGSKA (reference sequence). The CDR3 region has the DNA TGCAGTGCTCCTACAGGACAGAACACTGAAGCTTTCTTT. As protein: CSAPTGQNTEAFF.

This chain links TRBV10-3 with TRBJ2-2; perhaps TRBD2 as D (5 bases). The CDR3 runs to 16 residues. V shed 0 bases and J shed 2 bases, with 10 bases lying between them. CDR1 is ENHRY and CDR2 is SYGVKD in the germline V gene. CDR3: CAISESTTGNTGELFF. CDR3 in DNA: TGTGCCATCAGTGAGTCGACTACGGGTAACACCGGGGAGCTGTTTTTT.

In this sample, this clonotype turned up a few times. The rearrangement uses TRBV5-1 and TRBJ2-7; 9 nucleotides align to TRBD1. Germline assignment: CDR1 SGHRS and CDR2 YFSETQ. The junction had 8 bases not matched to a gene; V was cut back by 4 bases and J by 0 bases. The length of the CDR3 is 16 residues. CDR3 sequence (DNA): TGCGCCAGCAGCCGGGGTGTGACAGGGGGCTCCTACGAGCAGTACTTC. It is translated as CASSRGVTGGSYEQYF.